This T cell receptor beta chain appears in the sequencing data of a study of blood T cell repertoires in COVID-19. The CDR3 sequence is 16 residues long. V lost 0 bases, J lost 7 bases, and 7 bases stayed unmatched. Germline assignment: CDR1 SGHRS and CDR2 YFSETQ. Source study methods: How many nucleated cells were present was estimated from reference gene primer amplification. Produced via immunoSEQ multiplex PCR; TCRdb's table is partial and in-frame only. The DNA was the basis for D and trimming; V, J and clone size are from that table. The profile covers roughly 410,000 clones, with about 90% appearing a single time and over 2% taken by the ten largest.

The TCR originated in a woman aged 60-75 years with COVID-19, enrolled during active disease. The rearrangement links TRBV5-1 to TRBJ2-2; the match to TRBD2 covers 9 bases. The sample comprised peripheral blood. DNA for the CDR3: TGCGCCAGCAGCTTGGTCCCTAGCGGGGTTGGCGGGGAGCTGTTTTTT. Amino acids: CASSLVPSGVGGELFF.